The 23 T cell receptor beta chains presented below share a single source sample, sequenced in a study of T-cell memory formation after mild COVID-19. TCRdb re-called the 5' RACE reads with MiXCR, one entry per CDR3 protein. Here the sample spans roughly 450,000 distinct CDR3 sequences, 15% to 20% being singletons. Sequencing was done on a sample of PBMCs or a T cell subset sorted from them (not recorded which). The origin of the receptors is an adult woman who had mild COVID-19 (a few samples of this study predate the infection). Cell type and time point are not known.

The V and J genes are TRBV9 and TRBJ1-2, with TRBD1 as a possible D gene (6 bases). CDR1 and CDR2 (germline): SGDLS, YYNGEE. This CDR3 is built from 14 residues. V shed 6 bases and J shed 3 bases, with 15 bases lying between them. The CDR3 bases are TGTGCCAGCAAACGGGACAACGGAGACTATGGCTACACCTTC. This gives the protein CASKRDNGDYGYTF.

The chain couples TRBV23-1 to TRBJ1-2; D gene ambiguous. TRBV23-1 counts as an open reading frame of uncertain function. The CDR3 spans 15 residues. Trimming removed 8 bases from V and 1 base from J, with 17 bases in between. The CDR3 here is CASGIRHWLNYGYTF. The CDR3 coding sequence is TGCGCCAGCGGGATTAGACACTGGCTTAACTATGGCTACACCTTC.

This rearrangement joins TRBV7-2 to TRBJ2-3; the D gene is possibly TRBD2 (5 bases). V lost 5 bases and J 5 bases, leaving 14 bases between the germline ends. Germline V gene data show CDR1 as SGHTA and CDR2 as FQGNSA. CDR3 size: 14 residues. The CDR3 reads CASSPRAGGDTQYF. Written as DNA, the CDR3 is TGTGCCAGCAGCCCACGGGCCGGAGGAGATACGCAGTATTTT.

This clonotype was detected a few times. The rearrangement links TRBV20-1 to TRBJ2-7; 7 nucleotides agree with TRBD1. The germline V gene has CDR1 DFQATT and CDR2 SNEGSKA (reference sequence). The CDR3 has 13 residues. With 3 bases clipped from V and 6 bases from J, the junction kept 8 bases outside the gene matches. CDR3 region: CSASGIGGGEQYF. CDR3 nucleotide sequence: TGCAGTGCTAGCGGGATAGGGGGCGGCGAGCAGTACTTC.

CDR3 DNA: TGCGCCAGCAGCCAAGATCCCGGGACAAGCAACTATGGCTACACCTTC. Amino acids: CASSQDPGTSNYGYTF. V and J are TRBV4-1 and TRBJ1-2; D possibly corresponds to TRBD1 (6 bases). This CDR3 contains 16 residues. The ends were cut back, 0 bases at V and 2 bases at J, with 13 bases in the middle. CDR1 and CDR2 from the germline V gene are MGHRA and YSYEKL.

This clonotype was counted between two and nine times. The J gene is TRBJ2-1, the V gene TRBV6-4, with 9 bases aligning to TRBD2. There are 15 residues in the CDR3. Germline CDR1 is MRHNA and CDR2 is SNTAGT. The V segment lost 3 bases and the J segment 6 bases; nucleotides outside the gene matches: 6. The CDR3 here is CASSETGLAFNEQFF. The DNA of the CDR3 is TGTGCCAGCAGTGAGACGGGACTAGCATTCAATGAGCAGTTCTTC.

CDR3 DNA: TGCGCCAGCAGCCGCCTCCGGGACCCGAGGGAGACCCAGTACTTC. Translating it yields CASSRLRDPRETQYF. The chain joins TRBV4-1 to TRBJ2-5; the D call may be TRBD1 or TRBD2 (5 bases each). The germline CDR1 and CDR2 sequences are MGHRA and YSYEKL. V lost 4 bases, J lost 5 bases, and 17 bases lay in between. This CDR3 has 15 residues.

The chain employs TRBV20-1 and TRBJ1-2; 8 bases are shared with TRBD1. The J segment lost 1 base and the V segment lost 0 bases, leaving 13 bases of the junction unmatched. The CDR3 extends over 18 amino acids. Germline assignment: CDR1 DFQATT and CDR2 SNEGSKA (reference sequence). CDR3 in amino acids: CSARDRQGPRTFNYGYTF. The CDR3 DNA follows: TGCAGTGCTAGAGATAGACAGGGGCCACGGACCTTTAACTATGGCTACACCTTC.

There are many counts of this clonotype. The gene calls are TRBV6-6 and TRBJ1-6; no clear D gene. CDR3 length: 13 amino acids. The germline V gene has CDR1 MNHNY and CDR2 SVGAGI (reference sequence). Trimming removed 5 bases from V and 6 bases from J, with 8 bases in between. In nucleotides, the CDR3 is TGTGCCAGCAGTGACGGGCTTAATTCACCCCTCCACTTT. This sequence encodes CASSDGLNSPLHF.

This clonotype was counted a few times. The V and J genes are TRBV20-1 and TRBJ2-3; D is undetermined. The CDR3 extends over 12 amino acids. V was shortened by 5 bases and J by 3 bases, with 9 bases between the two germline ends. The germline gives CDR1 DFQATT, CDR2 SNEGSKA (reference sequence). The chain's CDR3 is CSARLGTDTQYF. In nucleotides, the CDR3 is TGCAGTGCTCGCCTTGGAACAGATACGCAGTATTTT.

The rearrangement joins TRBV5-1 to TRBJ1-5; 7 nucleotides match TRBD1. Germline CDR1 reads SGHRS; CDR2 reads YFSETQ. V dropped 0 bases and J dropped 4; count of bases not matched to a gene: 13. The CDR3 spans 18 residues. CDR3 residues: CASSLEPPGTAGNQPQHF. DNA of the CDR3: TGCGCCAGCAGCTTGGAGCCCCCCGGGACAGCGGGGAATCAGCCCCAGCATTTT. The complete variable domain, with remaining parts taken from reference TRBV5-1 and TRBJ1-5, reads KAGVTQTPRYLIKTRGQQVTLSCSPISGHRSVSWYQQTPGQGLQFLFEYFSETQRNKGNFPGRFSGRQFSNSRSEMNVSTLELGDSALYLCASSLEPPGTAGNQPQHFGDGTRLSIL.

The chain is built from TRBV7-2 and TRBJ2-1; D call uncertain. The CDR3 extends over 11 amino acids. Germline V gene lookup returns CDR1 SGHTA and CDR2 FQGNSA. The V end was cut by 5 bases, the J end by 12 bases, with 11 bases between. The CDR3 spells CASSPRAGQFF. The CDR3, as DNA: TGTGCCAGCAGCCCCCGTGCAGGGCAGTTCTTC.

This clonotype was observed a handful of times. The V call is TRBV20-1, the J call TRBJ1-6; possibly TRBD1 for D (5 bases). Trimming removed 0 bases at V and 5 bases at J, with 23 bases between. The CDR3 contains 19 residues. The germline CDR1 and CDR2 sequences are DFQATT and SNEGSKA (reference sequence). CDR3 sequence reads: CSAREVGRRGTMNNSPLHF. CDR3 nucleotides: TGCAGTGCTAGAGAGGTTGGCCGCCGGGGGACTATGAATAATTCACCCCTCCACTTT.

The chain employs TRBV24-1 and TRBJ1-2; possible D gene TRBD1, 6 bases. Germline CDR1 reads KGHDR; CDR2 reads SFDVKD. The ends were cut back, 4 bases at V and 2 bases at J, with 10 bases in the middle. This CDR3 comprises 14 residues. CDR3 protein: CATSETGGNYGYTF. DNA of the CDR3: TGTGCCACCAGTGAGACAGGAGGGAACTATGGCTACACCTTC.

This clonotype was seen a handful of times. The rearrangement uses TRBV12-3 or TRBV12-4 and TRBJ2-3; maybe TRBD1 (6 bases). Trimming left V 7 bases short and J 8 bases short, with 13 bases between. This CDR3 has 12 residues. The chain's CDR3 is CASNPDSRTQYF. In DNA form, the CDR3 reads TGTGCCAGCAACCCGGACAGTCGTACGCAGTATTTT.

This clonotype has a handful of counts. V gene TRBV20-1 combines with J gene TRBJ2-1, with TRBD2 matching over 14 bases. Germline lookup yields CDR1 DFQATT and CDR2 SNEGSKA (reference sequence). The CDR3 extends over 16 amino acids. Unmatched junction bases numbered 7, after V lost 6 bases and J lost 3 bases. CDR3 residues: CSAPTSGGAFYNEQFF. The DNA for the CDR3 is TGCAGTGCCCCGACTAGCGGGGGGGCTTTCTACAATGAGCAGTTCTTC.

J is TRBJ2-7 and V is TRBV20-1; the D is unclear. Trimming removed 0 bases at V and 6 bases at J, with 6 bases between. The CDR3 length is 11 residues. Germline V CDR1 and CDR2: DFQATT, SNEGSKA (reference sequence). Here the CDR3 reads CSARDLGEQYF. The CDR3 bases are TGCAGTGCTAGAGATCTGGGCGAGCAGTACTTC.

The V call is TRBV11-2, the J call TRBJ2-2, with D perhaps TRBD1 (5 bases). This CDR3 is 16 amino acids long. V lost 1 base and J 6 bases, leaving 15 bases between the germline ends. CDR1 is SGHAT and CDR2 is FQNNGV in the germline V gene. The CDR3 nucleotides are TGTGCCAGCAGCTTAGTGCAGGGCGTTGAGCCCGGGGAGCTGTTTTTT. As protein: CASSLVQGVEPGELFF. The full variable domain, in which reference TRBV11-2 and TRBJ2-2 provide the parts outside the CDR3, is EAGVAQSPRYKIIEKRQSVAFWCNPISGHATLYWYQQILGQGPKLLIQFQNNGVVDDSQLPKDRFSAERLKGVDSTLKIQPAKLEDSAVYLCASSLVQGVEPGELFFGEGSRLTVL.

This clonotype was seen only a few times. V and J are TRBV15 and TRBJ2-3; the D is unclear. The germline V gene has CDR1 LNHNV and CDR2 YYDKDF (reference sequence). The CDR3 is 12 amino acids. V was cut by 0 bases and J by 6 bases, with 4 bases left in between. The CDR3 DNA reads as TGTGCCACCAGCAGAGATCGGGATACGCAGTATTTT. Protein sequence: CATSRDRDTQYF.

This clonotype was recorded a few times. The genes are TRBV15 and TRBJ2-1, with D possibly matching TRBD2 (5 bases). The V gene's germline CDR1 is LNHNV and CDR2 YYDKDF (reference sequence). Trimming cost V 1 base and J 5 bases, with 15 bases left between them. The CDR3 covers 16 residues. This chain's CDR3 is CATSRGSGVKDNEQFF. Here the CDR3 DNA reads TGTGCCACCAGCAGAGGGAGCGGAGTAAAGGACAATGAGCAGTTCTTC.

The table lists this clonotype with a few counts. The V gene is TRBV20-1, the J gene TRBJ2-1, with D possibly being TRBD2 (6 bases). The CDR3 runs to 14 residues. Trimming took off 6 bases at V and 2 bases at J, with 14 bases between the two ends. Germline V gene lookup returns CDR1 DFQATT and CDR2 SNEGSKA (reference sequence). This chain's CDR3 is CSAPKGGTYNEQFF. CDR3 DNA: TGCAGTGCCCCTAAAGGAGGGACCTACAATGAGCAGTTCTTC.

This clonotype was recorded many times. The chain employs TRBV12-3 or TRBV12-4 and TRBJ2-7; D perhaps matches TRBD2 (5 bases). The germline V and J ends were trimmed by 7 bases and 3 bases, with 13 bases remaining between them. CDR3 length: 13 amino acids. CDR3 DNA: TGTGCCAGCACAAAGACTACTAACTACGAGCAGTACTTC. This codes for CASTKTTNYEQYF.

This clonotype occurred a few times. V and J are TRBV7-9 and TRBJ2-1, with D possibly matching TRBD2 (6 bases). This CDR3 spans 15 amino acids. V was trimmed by 5 bases and J by 0 bases, leaving 11 bases between them. CDR1 and CDR2 from the germline V gene are SEHNR and FQNEAQ (reference sequence). CDR3 sequence reads: CASSPAGLSYNEQFF. In DNA form, the CDR3 reads TGTGCCAGCAGCCCGGCGGGACTCTCCTACAATGAGCAGTTCTTC. Drawing the rest from reference TRBV7-9 and TRBJ2-1, the complete variable domain is DTGVSQNPRHKITKRGQNVTFRCDPISEHNRLYWYRQTLGQGPEFLTYFQNEAQLEKSRLLSDRFSAERPKGSFSTLEIQRTEQGDSAMYLCASSPAGLSYNEQFFGPGTRLTVL.